These 17 T cell receptor beta chains share one sample of origin, sequenced in a study of T cells in Graves' hyperthyroidism and ophthalmopathy. Authors of the study amplified TCR beta CDR3 regions from RNA transcripts. With the HTBI primer set, the TCR CDR3 went through a first round of RT-PCR. TCRdb independently ran MiXCR on the multiplex PCR reads; one entry per CDR3 protein. The sample lists around 25,000 distinct CDR3 sequences, about 53% seen once, with around 23% in the top ten. The sample comprised blood. The receptors were sampled from a woman aged 40 to 50 with Graves' hyperthyroidism that later progressed to Graves' ophthalmopathy.

This chain links TRBV5-8 with TRBJ2-5; 14 bases align to TRBD2. This CDR3 contains 15 residues. Germline V gene data show CDR1 as SGHTS and CDR2 as YDEGEE. Trimming at V came to 4 bases and at J to 5 bases, leaving 4 bases not matched to a gene. CDR3 sequence reads: CASSAGTSGSETQYF. CDR3 bases: TGTGCCAGCAGCGCCGGGACTAGCGGGAGTGAGACCCAGTACTTC.

This clonotype was recorded many times. The V call is TRBV6-4, the J call TRBJ2-3; tentatively, D is TRBD1 or TRBD2 (6 bases each). Germline loops: CDR1 MRHNA, CDR2 SNTAGT. The length of the CDR3 is 14 residues. Trimming shortened V by 8 bases and J by 3 bases, and 15 bases separated the two germline ends. The CDR3 region has the DNA TGTGCCAGCTCAACAGGGCGGGATACAGATACGCAGTATTTT. It translates to CASSTGRDTDTQYF.

Of note for this clonotype: This likely comes from a read error, as the CDR3 has no conserved phenylalanine or tryptophan at its end. This chain links TRBV5-4 with TRBJ2-7; 9 bases map to TRBD2. CDR3 length: 14 residues. CDR1 is SGHNT and CDR2 is YYREEE in the germline V gene (reference sequence). Losses at the gene ends were 2 bases for V and 6 bases for J; bases not matched to a gene: 6. Here the CDR3 reads CASSFRLAEGEQYY. The CDR3 DNA follows: TGTGCCAGCAGCTTCCGACTAGCGGAAGGCGAGCAGTACTAC.

With regard to this clonotype: One end of the junction varies from germline; a read error may be responsible. The V and J genes are TRBV11-2 and TRBJ2-1, with TRBD1 identical over 10 bases. Germline lookup yields CDR1 SGHAT and CDR2 FQNNGV. This CDR3 has 15 residues. CDR3 amino acids: CASSLRTGGGNEQFF. CDR3 nucleotides: TGTGCCAGTAGCTTGAGGACAGGGGGGGGCAATGAGCAGTTCTTC.

Comments on this clonotype: Because the CDR3 is missing its conserved closing phenylalanine or tryptophan, this is likely a read error. V gene TRBV19 combines with J gene TRBJ1-1, with D unresolved. V lost 7 bases and J 7 bases, leaving 19 bases between the germline ends. This CDR3 has 14 residues. Germline V lookup: CDR1 LNHDA, CDR2 SQIVND (reference sequence). The CDR3 DNA sequence: TGTGCCAGTACTAAGACGTCCACGGGGAATGAAGCTTTCATT. It specifies CASTKTSTGNEAFI.

The genes are TRBV29-1 and TRBJ2-7, with 10 bases matching TRBD2. The J segment lost 0 bases and the V segment lost 5 bases, leaving 13 bases of the junction unmatched. Per germline, CDR1 SQVTM and CDR2 ANQGSEA. The CDR3 is 17 residues long. This CDR3 reads CSVSSGGAPPCSYEQYF. The CDR3 region has the DNA TGCAGCGTTTCTAGCGGGGGTGCACCTCCGTGCTCCTACGAGCAGTACTTC.

Judged by abundance, this clonotype is medium-sized. V and J are TRBV7-8 and TRBJ1-3, with a weak D call TRBD1 (5 bases). Trimming removed 5 bases from V and 2 bases from J, with 10 bases in between. This CDR3 is 14 amino acids long. Germline assignment: CDR1 SGHVS and CDR2 FQNEAQ. In DNA form, the CDR3 reads TGTGCCAGCAGCCAAGGGGTGGCTGGAAACACCATATATTTT. Protein product: CASSQGVAGNTIYF.

V usage is TRBV2 and J usage is TRBJ1-2; 9 positions agree with TRBD1. CDR3 length: 13 residues. CDR1 SNHLY and CDR2 FYNNEI come from the germline V gene. The J segment lost 8 bases and the V segment lost 7 bases, leaving 8 bases of the junction unmatched. CDR3 sequence: CASKDRGGYGYTF. CDR3 coding DNA: TGTGCCAGCAAGGACAGGGGTGGGTACGGCTACACCTTC.

Within the sample, this clonotype is medium-sized. V is TRBV5-1 and J is TRBJ1-5; D ambiguous. The germline CDR1 and CDR2 sequences are SGHRS and YFSETQ. The V end lost 6 bases, the J end lost 2 bases, and 18 bases lay between the germline ends. This CDR3 is built from 16 residues. CDR3: CASTLGPGQGNQPQHF. The CDR3 DNA sequence: TGCGCCAGCACCTTAGGGCCAGGTCAAGGCAATCAGCCCCAGCATTTT.

This clonotype is medium-sized in the sample. J is TRBJ1-1 and V is TRBV2; 8 bases are a match to TRBD1. The CDR3 runs to 14 residues. V shed 6 bases and J 1 base; nucleotides not matched to a gene: 4. Germline CDR1 and CDR2: SNHLY and FYNNEI. Written as DNA, the CDR3 is TGTGCCAGCAGGTCAGGGGGCTGGAACACTGAAGCTTTCTTT. Its translation: CASRSGGWNTEAFF.

This clonotype was seen many times. The V gene is TRBV19, the J gene TRBJ2-7, with D possibly being TRBD1 or TRBD2 (5 bases each). The CDR3 covers 14 residues. Germline values: CDR1 LNHDA, CDR2 SQIVND (reference sequence). The V end lost 2 bases, the J end lost 2 bases, and 10 bases lay between the germline ends. The chain's CDR3 is CASSISRGPYEQYF. CDR3 nucleotide sequence: TGTGCCAGTAGTATAAGTCGGGGACCCTACGAGCAGTACTTC.

This chain connects TRBV7-3 to TRBJ2-1; TRBD2 agrees at 8 bases. This CDR3 comprises 13 residues. CDR1 SGHTA and CDR2 FQGTGA come from the germline V gene. The J segment lost 9 bases and the V segment lost 5 bases, leaving 6 bases of the junction unmatched. This CDR3 reads CASSASGFAEQFF. CDR3 nucleotide sequence: TGTGCCAGCAGCGCTAGCGGGTTCGCTGAGCAGTTCTTC.

The chain recombines TRBV19 with TRBJ2-1, with D unresolved. V was clipped by 3 bases and J by 9 bases, with 6 bases between them. Germline V gene sequence: CDR1 LNHDA, CDR2 SQIVND (reference sequence). There are 11 residues in the CDR3. CDR3 sequence (DNA): TGTGCCAGTAGTATCCGAAGTGAGCAGTTCTTC. This codes for CASSIRSEQFF. Full variable domain (missing parts from reference TRBV19 and TRBJ2-1): DGGITQSPKYLFRKEGQNVTLSCEQNLNHDAMYWYRQDPGQGLRLIYYSQIVNDFQKGDIAEGYSVSREKKESFPLTVTSAQKNPTAFYLCASSIRSEQFFGPGTRLTVL.

The table lists this clonotype with a few counts. This chain connects TRBV20-1 to TRBJ1-4; D is unresolved. CDR3 size: 13 residues. The ends were cut back, 3 bases at V and 3 bases at J, with 8 bases in the middle. CDR1 is DFQATT, CDR2 SNEGSKA, per germline (reference sequence). CDR3 sequence (DNA): TGCAGTGCTAGGCGGAACTCTAATGAAAAACTGTTTTTT. Translating gives CSARRNSNEKLFF.

This chain connects TRBV6-6 to TRBJ1-1; a possible D gene is TRBD1 (6 bases). Trimming cost V 2 bases and J 0 bases, with 16 bases left between them. The CDR3 is made up of 17 amino acids. Germline values: CDR1 MNHNY, CDR2 SVGAGI (reference sequence). DNA of the CDR3: TGTGCCAGCAGTTACCCGACTACCAGGGGATTGAACACTGAAGCTTTCTTT. Its translation: CASSYPTTRGLNTEAFF.

This clonotype is labeled as medium-sized. The V gene is TRBV10-3, the J gene TRBJ2-3; D ambiguous. Trimming shortened V by 0 bases and J by 14 bases, and 15 bases separated the two germline ends. The CDR3 is 13 amino acids. Per the germline V gene, CDR1 is ENHRY and CDR2 is SYGVKD. In nucleotides, the CDR3 is TGTGCCATCAGTGAGTCAAGACCCGCTCTGCCGTATTTT. This encodes CAISESRPALPYF.

As for this clonotype: Germline and junction disagree at one end, which may indicate a read error. The CDR3 nucleotides are TGTGCCAGCAGCCCCCAGGGAGGGGCTGGAAGCACCATATATTTT. Protein product: CASSPQGGAGSTIYF. The chain has TRBV7-3 and TRBJ1-3; D possibly corresponds to TRBD1 (5 bases). CDR3 length: 15 residues. Germline-derived CDR1 and CDR2 are SGHTA and FQGTGA.